This T cell receptor (beta chain) is drawn from a study of tissue T cells after allogeneic stem cell transplantation. The wider study: Viable blood and marrow gave sorted CD3+ T cells if numbers allowed.

Study-wide findings and caveats: In patients and mice, blood and spleen missed much of tissue repertoire.

Survey-depth TCRbeta CDR3 sequencing reported V/J genes and productive frequencies. Assay: immunoSEQ multiplex PCR; the TCRdb copy retains only in-frame clones and omits some. The table shows about 40,000 clones, with approximately 92% occurring only once. V shed 1 base, J shed 3 bases, and the junction held 4 bases outside the gene matches. This CDR3 is 16 amino acids long. In germline, CDR1 is LGHNA, CDR2 YSLEER. On this clone: Its specificity is not known.

V usage is TRBV4-3 and J usage is TRBJ1-4; 8 bases agree with TRBD1. The sample in question was blood, obtained before transplantation. The receptor was derived from a woman aged 35 to 70 who later had graft-versus-host disease after an allogeneic stem cell transplant. The CDR3 region has the DNA TGCGCCAGCAGCCAAGGCACAGGGGGAGCTAATGAAAAACTGTTTTTT. Amino acids: CASSQGTGGANEKLFF.